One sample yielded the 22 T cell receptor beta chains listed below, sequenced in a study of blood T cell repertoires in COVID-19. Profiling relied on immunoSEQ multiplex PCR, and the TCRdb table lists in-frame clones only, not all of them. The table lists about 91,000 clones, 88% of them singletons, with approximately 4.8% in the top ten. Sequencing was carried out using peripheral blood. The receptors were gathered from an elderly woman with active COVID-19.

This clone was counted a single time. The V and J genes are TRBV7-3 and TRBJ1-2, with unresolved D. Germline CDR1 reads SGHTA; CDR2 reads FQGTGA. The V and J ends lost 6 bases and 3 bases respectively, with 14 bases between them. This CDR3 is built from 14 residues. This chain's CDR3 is CASSRGLGDYGYTF. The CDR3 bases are TGTGCCAGCAGTCGCGGCCTGGGAGACTATGGCTACACCTTC.

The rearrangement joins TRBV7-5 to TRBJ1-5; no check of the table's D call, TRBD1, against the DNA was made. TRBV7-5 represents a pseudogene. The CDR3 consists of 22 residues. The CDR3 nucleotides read TGTGTCAGAAGCTTCGCCATAGTGATTTCGGCAGGGTGGGTTCATAGCAATCAGCCCCAGCATTTT. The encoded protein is CVRSFAIVISAGWVHSNQPQHF.

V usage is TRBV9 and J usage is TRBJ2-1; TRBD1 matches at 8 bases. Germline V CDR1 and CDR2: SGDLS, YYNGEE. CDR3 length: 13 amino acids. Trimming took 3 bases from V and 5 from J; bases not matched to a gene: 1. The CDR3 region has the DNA TGTGCCAGCAGCGGACAGGGGCACAATGAGCAGTTCTTC. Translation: CASSGQGHNEQFF. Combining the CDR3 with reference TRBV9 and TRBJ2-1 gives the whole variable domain DSGVTQTPKHLITATGQRVTLRCSPRSGDLSVYWYQQSLDQGLQFLIQYYNGEERAKGNILERFSAQQFPDLHSELNLSSLELGDSALYFCASSGQGHNEQFFGPGTRLTVL.

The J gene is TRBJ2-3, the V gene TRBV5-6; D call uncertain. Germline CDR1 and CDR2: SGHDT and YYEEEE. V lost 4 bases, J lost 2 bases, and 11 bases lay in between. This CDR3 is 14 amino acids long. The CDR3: CASSRWSYTDTQYF. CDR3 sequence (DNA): TGTGCCAGCAGCCGGTGGAGTTACACAGATACGCAGTATTTT.

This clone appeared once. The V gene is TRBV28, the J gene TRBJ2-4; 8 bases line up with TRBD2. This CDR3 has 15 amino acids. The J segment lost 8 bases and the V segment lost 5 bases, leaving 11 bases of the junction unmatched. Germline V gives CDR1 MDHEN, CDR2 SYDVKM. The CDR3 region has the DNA TGTGCCAGCAGTCCCCCGGCGGGGGGCCGGGACATTCAGTACTTC. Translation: CASSPPAGGRDIQYF.

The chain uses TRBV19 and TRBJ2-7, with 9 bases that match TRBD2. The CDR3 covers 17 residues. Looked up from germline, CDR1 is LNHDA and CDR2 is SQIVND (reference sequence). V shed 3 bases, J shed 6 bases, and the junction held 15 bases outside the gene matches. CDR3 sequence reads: CASSIRSAGGPIAEQYF. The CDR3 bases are TGTGCCAGTAGTATCAGGTCGGCGGGAGGGCCGATCGCCGAGCAGTACTTC.

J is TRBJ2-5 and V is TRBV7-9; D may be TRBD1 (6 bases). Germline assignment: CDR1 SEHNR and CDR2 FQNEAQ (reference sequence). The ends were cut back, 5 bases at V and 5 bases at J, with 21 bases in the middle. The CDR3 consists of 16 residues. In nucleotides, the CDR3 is TGTGCCAGCAGCCTTTGGAAACACACCACAGGGGAGACCCAGTACTTC. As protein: CASSLWKHTTGETQYF.

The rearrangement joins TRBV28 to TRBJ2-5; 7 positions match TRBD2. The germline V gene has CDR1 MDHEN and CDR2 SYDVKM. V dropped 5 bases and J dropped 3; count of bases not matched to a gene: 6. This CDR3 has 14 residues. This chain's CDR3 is CASSVGGREETQYF. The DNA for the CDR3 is TGTGCCAGCAGTGTGGGCGGGAGAGAAGAGACCCAGTACTTC.

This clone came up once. CDR3 sequence (DNA): TGTGCCAGCAGTCTCCAGGGGGTCGCGGAGCAGTTCTTC. Residues: CASSLQGVAEQFF. The genes are TRBV6-5 and TRBJ2-1; 7 nucleotides line up with TRBD1. The CDR3 extends over 13 amino acids. The trim removed 5 bases at V and 10 bases at J, leaving 8 bases unmatched. Germline V gene data show CDR1 as MNHEY and CDR2 as SVGAGI.

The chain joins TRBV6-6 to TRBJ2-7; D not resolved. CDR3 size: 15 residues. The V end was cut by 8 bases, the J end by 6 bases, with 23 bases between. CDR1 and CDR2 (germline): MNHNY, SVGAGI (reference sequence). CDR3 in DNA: TGTGCCAGCTCCCGAGTCCTGTCCCATATTAGCGAGCAGTACTTC. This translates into CASSRVLSHISEQYF.

The CDR3 loop reads CASSWRGVAKNIQYF. The CDR3 region has the DNA TGTGCCAGCAGTTGGCGGGGGGTAGCCAAAAACATTCAGTACTTC. J is TRBJ2-4 and V is TRBV6-2 or TRBV6-3, with 8 bases matching TRBD2. Germline V gives CDR1 MNHEY, CDR2 SVGEGT. Unmatched junction bases numbered 2, after V lost 4 bases and J lost 0 bases. This CDR3 has 15 amino acids.

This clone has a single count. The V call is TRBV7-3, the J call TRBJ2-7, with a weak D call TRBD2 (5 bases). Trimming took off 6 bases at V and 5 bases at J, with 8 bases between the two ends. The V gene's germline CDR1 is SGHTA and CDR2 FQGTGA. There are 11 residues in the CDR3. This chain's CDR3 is CASSYGNEQYF. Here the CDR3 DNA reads TGTGCCAGCAGTTACGGGAACGAGCAGTACTTC.

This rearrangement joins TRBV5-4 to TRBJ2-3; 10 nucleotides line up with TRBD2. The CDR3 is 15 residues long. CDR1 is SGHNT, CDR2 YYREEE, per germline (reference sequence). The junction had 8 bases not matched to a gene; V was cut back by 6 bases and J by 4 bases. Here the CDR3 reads CASTPGLAGADTQYF. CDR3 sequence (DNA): TGTGCCAGCACCCCGGGTCTAGCGGGAGCAGATACGCAGTATTTT.

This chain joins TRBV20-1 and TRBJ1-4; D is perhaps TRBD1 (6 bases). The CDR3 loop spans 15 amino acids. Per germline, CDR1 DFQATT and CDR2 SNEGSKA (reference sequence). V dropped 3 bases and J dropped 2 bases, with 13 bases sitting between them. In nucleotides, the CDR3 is TGCAGTGCTAGTGTCTGGGGGCCTACTAATGAAAAACTGTTTTTT. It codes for CSASVWGPTNEKLFF.

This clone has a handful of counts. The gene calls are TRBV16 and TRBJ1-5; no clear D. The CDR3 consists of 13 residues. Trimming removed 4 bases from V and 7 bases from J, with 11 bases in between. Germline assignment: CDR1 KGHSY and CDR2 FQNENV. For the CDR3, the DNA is TGTGCCAGCAGCCTCCCTGCGGGGCAGCCCCAGCATTTT. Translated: CASSLPAGQPQHF.

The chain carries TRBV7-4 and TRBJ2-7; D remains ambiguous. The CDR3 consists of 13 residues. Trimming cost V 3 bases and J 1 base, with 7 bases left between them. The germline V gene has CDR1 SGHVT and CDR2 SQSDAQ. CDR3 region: CASSFDISYEQYF. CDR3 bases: TGTGCCAGCAGCTTCGACATATCCTACGAGCAGTACTTC.

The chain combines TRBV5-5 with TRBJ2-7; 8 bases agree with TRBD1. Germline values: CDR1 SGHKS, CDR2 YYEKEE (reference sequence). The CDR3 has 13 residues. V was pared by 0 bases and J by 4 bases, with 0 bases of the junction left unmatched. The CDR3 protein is CASSLDRGYEQYF. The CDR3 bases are TGTGCCAGCAGCTTGGACAGGGGGTACGAGCAGTACTTC.

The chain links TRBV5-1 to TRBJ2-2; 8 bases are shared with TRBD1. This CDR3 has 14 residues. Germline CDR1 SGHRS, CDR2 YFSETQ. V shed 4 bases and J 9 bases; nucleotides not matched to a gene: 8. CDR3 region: CASSLLSGGRELFF. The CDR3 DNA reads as TGCGCCAGCAGCCTCCTATCAGGGGGCCGGGAGCTGTTTTTT.

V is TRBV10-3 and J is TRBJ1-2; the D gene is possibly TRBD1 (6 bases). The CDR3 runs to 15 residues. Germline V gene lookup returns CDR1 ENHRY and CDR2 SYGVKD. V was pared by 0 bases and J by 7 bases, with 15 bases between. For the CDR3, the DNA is TGTGCCATCAGTGAGTCGACGGGGCAGGGGTTTGGCTACACCTTC. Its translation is CAISESTGQGFGYTF.

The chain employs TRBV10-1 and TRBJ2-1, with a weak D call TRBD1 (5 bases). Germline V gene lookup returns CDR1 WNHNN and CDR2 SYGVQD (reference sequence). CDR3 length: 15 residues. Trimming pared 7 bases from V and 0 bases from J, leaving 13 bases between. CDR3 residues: CASICRVTSYNEQFF. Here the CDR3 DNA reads TGCGCCAGCATTTGCAGGGTGACCTCCTACAATGAGCAGTTCTTC.

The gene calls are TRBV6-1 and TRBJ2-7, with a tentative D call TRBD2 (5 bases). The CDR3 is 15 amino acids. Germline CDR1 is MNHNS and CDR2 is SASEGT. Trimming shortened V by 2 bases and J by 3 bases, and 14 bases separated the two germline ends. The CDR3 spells CASSELTRLIYEQYF. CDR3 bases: TGTGCCAGCAGTGAACTAACTAGACTTATCTACGAGCAGTACTTC.

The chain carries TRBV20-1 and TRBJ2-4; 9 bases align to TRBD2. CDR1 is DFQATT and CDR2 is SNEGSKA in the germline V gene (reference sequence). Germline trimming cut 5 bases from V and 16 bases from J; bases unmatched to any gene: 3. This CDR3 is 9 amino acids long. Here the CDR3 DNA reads TGCAGTGCTTCGACTAGCGGTTACTTC. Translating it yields CSASTSGYF.